The clone carrying this T cell receptor (beta chain) was observed a few times. Antigen: not known. CD4+ T cells from unexposed donors were obtained before the COVID-19 pandemic (2011-2018). Isolation of CD4+ T cells took place after roughly nine days in culture. PBMCs were plated at two million per well in IL-2-containing medium. The data derive from a study of CD4 T cells in relation to SARS-CoV-2 and coronaviruses. Overall study context: After roughly ten days of antigen culture, PBMC TCR beta CDR3s were sequenced. The restricting HLA molecule for shared crossreactive spike epitopes was mapped.

Produced via immunoSEQ multiplex PCR; TCRdb's table is partial and in-frame only. The data show about 21,000 clones, 76% seen once. The germline V gene encodes CDR1 MNHNS and CDR2 SASEGT. V was cut by 3 bases and J by 11 bases, with 11 bases left in between. CDR3 length: 12 residues. Study-level points and caveats: No crossreactivity against non-spike viral proteins was tested here.

This chain joins TRBV6-1 and TRBJ2-1, with TRBD1 as a possible D gene (6 bases). Sample: CD4+ T cells from PBMCs, cultured in vitro. The sequence derives from a human donor in good health. The CDR3 reads CASSEDSGKQFF. The CDR3, as DNA: TGTGCCAGCAGTGAGGACAGTGGAAAGCAGTTCTTC.